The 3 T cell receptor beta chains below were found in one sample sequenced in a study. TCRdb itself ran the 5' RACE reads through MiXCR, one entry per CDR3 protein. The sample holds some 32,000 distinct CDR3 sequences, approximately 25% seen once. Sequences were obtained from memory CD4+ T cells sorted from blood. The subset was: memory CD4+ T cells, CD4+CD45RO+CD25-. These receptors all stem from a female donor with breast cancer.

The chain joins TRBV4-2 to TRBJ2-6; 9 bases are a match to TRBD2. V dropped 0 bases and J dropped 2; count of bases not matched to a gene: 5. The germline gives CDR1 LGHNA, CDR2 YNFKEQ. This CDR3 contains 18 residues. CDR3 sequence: CASSQDPLAGAGANVLTF. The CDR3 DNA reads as TGTGCCAGCAGCCAAGATCCCTTAGCGGGAGCTGGGGCCAACGTCCTGACTTTC.

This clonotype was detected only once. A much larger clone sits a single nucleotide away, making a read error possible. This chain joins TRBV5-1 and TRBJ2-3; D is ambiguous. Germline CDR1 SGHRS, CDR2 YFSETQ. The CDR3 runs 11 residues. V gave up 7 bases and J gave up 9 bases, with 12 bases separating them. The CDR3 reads CASAQSETQYF. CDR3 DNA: TGCGCCAGCGCGCAGTCTGAGACGCAGTATTTT.

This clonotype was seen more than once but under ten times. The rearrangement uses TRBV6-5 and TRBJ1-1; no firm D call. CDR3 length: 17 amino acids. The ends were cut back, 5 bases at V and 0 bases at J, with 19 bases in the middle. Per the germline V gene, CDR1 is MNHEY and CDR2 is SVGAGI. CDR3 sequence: CASSPFMGIPMNTEAFF. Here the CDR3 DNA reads TGTGCCAGCAGTCCCTTTATGGGAATACCAATGAACACTGAAGCTTTCTTT.